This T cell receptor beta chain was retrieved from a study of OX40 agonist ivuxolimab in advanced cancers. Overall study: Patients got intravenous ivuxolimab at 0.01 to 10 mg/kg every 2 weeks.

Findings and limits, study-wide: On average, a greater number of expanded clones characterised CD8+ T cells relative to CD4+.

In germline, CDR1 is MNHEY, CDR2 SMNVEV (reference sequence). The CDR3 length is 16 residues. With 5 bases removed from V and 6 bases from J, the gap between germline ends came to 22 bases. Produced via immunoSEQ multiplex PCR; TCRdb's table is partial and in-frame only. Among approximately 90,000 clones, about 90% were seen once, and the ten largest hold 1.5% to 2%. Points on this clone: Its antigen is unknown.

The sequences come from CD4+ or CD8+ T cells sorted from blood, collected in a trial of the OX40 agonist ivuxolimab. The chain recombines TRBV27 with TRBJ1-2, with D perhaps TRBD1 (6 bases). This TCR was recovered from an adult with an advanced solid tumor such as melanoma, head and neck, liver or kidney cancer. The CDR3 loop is CASSPISSYRADGYTF. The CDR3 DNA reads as TGTGCCAGCAGTCCCATATCTTCTTACAGGGCTGATGGCTACACCTTC.